The text below deals with one T cell receptor (beta chain). The antigen it recognizes is unknown. No base qualities exist here, and no much larger clone lies one base off it. The sample belongs to a study of blood T cell repertoires in COVID-19 (dated by TCRdb to about 2020). Context from the whole study: Samples from collaborators originated in the United States, Italy and Spain and spanned both the acute and convalescent phases of COVID-19. The repertoires were made available in a free public database intended to serve as a resource for research on the immune response to SARS-CoV-2. Subjects who had been exposed to COVID-19, were actively infected with it, or had recovered from it provided the deeply sampled blood TCRbeta repertoires that made up the dataset. The material from the prospective study consisted of cDNA or gDNA derived from T cells, B-cell-depleted T cells, or PBMCs. Samples were obtained from the ongoing ImmuneRACE study (first 160 participants) and from 950 to 1,500 subjects provided by 6 global collaborators. Where available, HLA class I and class II types were obtained from metadata supplied by the sample provider rather than from assay-based typing. Nearly every sample came with metadata listing a de-identified subject ID, COVID-19 status, age in years and sex. The study at large found these results: Clinical and demographic metadata were provided uncurated, with the amount varying by source and participant.

V is shortened by 5 bases, J by 5 bases, and the region joining them spans 12 bases. The CDR3 has 13 amino acids, counting the end cysteine and phenylalanine. The read is trimmed to its CDR3 DNA, 39 bases read in frame from base 1. CDR1 and CDR2 are drawn from the germline V gene: SGHTA, FQGNSA. Whole blood was collected in K2EDTA tubes by collaborating institutions according to the institutions' own protocols. For TCRbeta analysis, collaborator samples were shipped as frozen whole blood, as isolated PBMCs, or as DNA extracted from either sample type. TCRbeta CDR3 regions were amplified from genomic DNA by means of the immunoSEQ Assay, a bias-controlled multiplex PCR. As for the authors' bioinformatics: Nucleated cell counts per sample were estimated from amplification of reference gene primers within the assay. To quantify the absolute abundance of each unique TCRbeta CDR3 rearrangement, sequence reads were collapsed and filtered. For each sample, productive Simpson clonality was calculated by taking the square root of Simpson's diversity index across productive rearrangements. TCRdb limited this immuneACCESS table to in-frame rearrangements with V and J called. A share of clones is missing; checked studies link under half to unresolved V genes, and the rest is unexplained. The V and J calls and clone size were taken over from that table, and D and trimming were inferred from the DNA. For this sample there are about 250,000 clones; about 80% appear just once. The leading ten clones occupy 4% to 5.5% of the sample.

Sequencing was carried out using peripheral blood. This chain is built from TRBV7-2 and TRBJ2-5; no D gene can be assigned with confidence. The clonotype was recovered from a man aged 50-59 years with active or convalescent COVID-19. The nucleotides read TGTGCCAGCAGCACCCGGGTGAGGGAGACCCAGTACTTC. It translates to CASSTRVRETQYF.